Listed here is a single TCR beta chain. What it recognizes is unknown. V shed 3 bases and J shed 3 bases, with 11 bases lying between them. The CDR3 spans 14 residues. From germline, CDR1 is KGHSH and CDR2 LQKENI. This entry belongs to a study of PD-1 blockade in classical Hodgkin lymphoma. Across the whole study: Nivolumab was administered to patients intravenously at 3 mg/kg every 2 weeks. Study-wide points: Nothing has yet pinned down what causes the repertoire differences, possibly disease activity or prior therapy. Reports indicated that newly diagnosed patients had lower baseline TCR diversity than healthy donors did.

Method: immunoSEQ multiplex PCR; TCRdb's copy keeps in-frame clones and lacks some. The sample records about 97,000 clones, roughly 84% being singletons. There was relapse after autologous stem cell transplantation in every patient, and there was variation in brentuximab vedotin exposure. Sequenced here: peripheral blood mononuclear cells (PBMCs), sampled at baseline. This rearrangement joins TRBV18 to TRBJ1-1; possibly TRBD1 for D (6 bases). The source of this sequence is a human donor with classical Hodgkin lymphoma. In DNA, the CDR3 is TGTGCCAGCTCACCTCCCAGGGGCCACACTGAAGCTTTCTTT. Its protein product is CASSPPRGHTEAFF.